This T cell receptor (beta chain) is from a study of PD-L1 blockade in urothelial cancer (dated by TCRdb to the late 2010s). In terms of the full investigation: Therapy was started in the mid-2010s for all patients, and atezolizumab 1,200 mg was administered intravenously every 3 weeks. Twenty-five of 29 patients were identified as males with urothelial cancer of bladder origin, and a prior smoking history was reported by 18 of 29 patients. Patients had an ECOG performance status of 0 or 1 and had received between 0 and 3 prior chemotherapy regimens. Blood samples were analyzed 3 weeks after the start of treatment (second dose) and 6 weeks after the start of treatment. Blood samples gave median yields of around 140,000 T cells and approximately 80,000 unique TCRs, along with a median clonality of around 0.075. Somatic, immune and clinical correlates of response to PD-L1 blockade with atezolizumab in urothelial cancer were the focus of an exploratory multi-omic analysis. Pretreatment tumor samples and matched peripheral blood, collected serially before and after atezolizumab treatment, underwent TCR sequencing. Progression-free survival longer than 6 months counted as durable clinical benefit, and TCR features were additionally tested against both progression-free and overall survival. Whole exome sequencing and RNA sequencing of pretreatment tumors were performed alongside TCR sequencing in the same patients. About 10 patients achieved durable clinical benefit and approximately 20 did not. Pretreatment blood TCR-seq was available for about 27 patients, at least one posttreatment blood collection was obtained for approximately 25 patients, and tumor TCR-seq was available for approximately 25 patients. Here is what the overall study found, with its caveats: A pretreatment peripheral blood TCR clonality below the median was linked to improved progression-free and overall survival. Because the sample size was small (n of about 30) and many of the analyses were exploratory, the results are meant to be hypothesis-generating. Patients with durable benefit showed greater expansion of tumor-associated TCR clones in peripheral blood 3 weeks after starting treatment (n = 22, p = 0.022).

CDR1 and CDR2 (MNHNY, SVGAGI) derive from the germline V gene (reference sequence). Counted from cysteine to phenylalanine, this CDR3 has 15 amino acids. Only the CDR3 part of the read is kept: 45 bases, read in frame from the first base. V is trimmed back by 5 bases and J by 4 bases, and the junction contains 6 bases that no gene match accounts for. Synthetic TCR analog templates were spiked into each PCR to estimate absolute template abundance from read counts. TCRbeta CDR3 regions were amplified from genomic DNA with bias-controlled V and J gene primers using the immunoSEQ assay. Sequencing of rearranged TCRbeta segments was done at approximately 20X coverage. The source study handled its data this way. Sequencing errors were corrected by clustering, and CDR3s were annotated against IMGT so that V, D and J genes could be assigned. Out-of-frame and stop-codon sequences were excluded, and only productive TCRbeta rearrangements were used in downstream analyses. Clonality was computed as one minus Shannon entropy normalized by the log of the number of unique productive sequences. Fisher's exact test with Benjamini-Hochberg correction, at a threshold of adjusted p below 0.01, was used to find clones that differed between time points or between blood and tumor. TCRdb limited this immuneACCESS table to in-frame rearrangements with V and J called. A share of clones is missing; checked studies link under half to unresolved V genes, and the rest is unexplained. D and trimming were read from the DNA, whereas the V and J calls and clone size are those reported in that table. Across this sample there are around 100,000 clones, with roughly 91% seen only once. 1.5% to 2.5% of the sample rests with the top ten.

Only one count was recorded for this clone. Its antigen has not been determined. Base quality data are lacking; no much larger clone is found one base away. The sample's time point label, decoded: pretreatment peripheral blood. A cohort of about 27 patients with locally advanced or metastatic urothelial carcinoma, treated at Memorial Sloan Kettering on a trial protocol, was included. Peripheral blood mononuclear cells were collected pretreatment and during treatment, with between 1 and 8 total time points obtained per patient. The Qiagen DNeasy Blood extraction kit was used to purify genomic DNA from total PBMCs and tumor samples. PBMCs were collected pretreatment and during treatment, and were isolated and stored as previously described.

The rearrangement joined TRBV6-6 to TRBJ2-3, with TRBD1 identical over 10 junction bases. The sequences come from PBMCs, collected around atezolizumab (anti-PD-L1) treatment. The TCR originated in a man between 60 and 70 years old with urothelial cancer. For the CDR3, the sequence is CASSLRTGGSDTQYF. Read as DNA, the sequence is TGTGCCAGCAGTCTTAGGACAGGGGGGTCAGATACGCAGTATTTT.